This note documents a single T cell receptor beta chain sequence. CDR1 MNHEY and CDR2 SVGAGI come from the germline V gene. The CDR3 contains 15 residues. The V end was cut by 6 bases, the J end by 0 bases, with 14 bases between. The protocol was immunoSEQ multiplex PCR, while the TCRdb copy is restricted to in-frame clones and leaves out a portion. The table lists about 130,000 clones, more than 75% of them singletons, with approximately 5% in the top ten. This sample was taken from a study of blood T cell repertoires in COVID-19. Overall study: Sources were T cells, B-cell-depleted T cells, or PBMCs; the material itself was cDNA or gDNA.

This clonotype was sampled from a human donor in a cohort sampled during active COVID-19. The V gene is TRBV6-5, the J gene TRBJ1-2; D is uncertain. Sample: peripheral blood. CDR3 amino acids: CASRAGREANYGYTF. The CDR3 DNA follows: TGTGCCAGCAGAGCAGGACGGGAAGCTAACTATGGCTACACCTTC.